A few counts support the clone carrying this TCR beta chain. Its matching antigen is unknown. This CDR3 is built from 11 residues. Per germline, CDR1 MGHRA and CDR2 YSYEKL. Trimming shortened V by 7 bases and J by 5 bases, and 8 bases separated the two germline ends. Alongside a J-beta primer mix, a sample-barcoded 5' primer served in a second PCR lasting about 7 to 11 cycles. One entry per CDR3 protein results from TCRdb running MiXCR on the 5' RACE reads. Altogether about 1.5 million distinct CDR3 sequences are present, 35% to 45% being singletons, with the ten largest covering about 3.8%. The data were obtained in a study of blood T cells in healthy people across ages. The wider study: For every two T cells, template switching captured about one barcoded beta molecule.

Notes on the study in general: While age rose, TCR beta diversity per million T cells dropped in a roughly linear way. It was held that diversity estimates obtained from one million T cells represented underestimates. There was no known CMV status for donors, so expanded clonotype changes were possibly confounded.

This clonotype was obtained from a woman in her late teens or twenties in good health. Sequenced material: blood. The genes are TRBV4-1 and TRBJ2-5; D gene ambiguous. For the CDR3, the DNA is TGCGCCAGCACCCCGACGGAGACCCAGTACTTC. It encodes CASTPTETQYF.